What follows are 26 T cell receptor beta chains derived from one specimen sequenced in a study of radiation and T cells in renal cell carcinoma (dated by TCRdb to about 2020). The method behind the library was the immunoSEQ multiplex PCR assay. The source is immuneACCESS, and TCRdb retained only in-frame sequences with V and J called. Part of the clones is not carried over; for the studies checked, unresolved V genes explain less than half of this, and the remainder is unexplained. Counted in this sample were 150,000 or so clones; 80% to 90% of them appeared once. The ten largest clones capture 10% to 15% of the sample. The time point label, read with the paper, signifies: blood 2 weeks post-SBRT. The treatment or condition label, as the study defines it: 15 Gy SBRT to primary tumor, nephrectomy 4 weeks later. The sample consisted of blood, taken from a patient whose treatment included radiotherapy and nephrectomy. Source of these receptors: a woman aged 50 to 60 with renal cell carcinoma.

This chain links TRBV11-2 with TRBJ1-3; D gene unclear. V was clipped by 4 bases and J by 7 bases, with 17 bases between them. Germline V gene lookup returns CDR1 SGHAT and CDR2 FQNNGV. This CDR3 contains 15 residues. CDR3 DNA: TGTGCCAGCAGCTCCACGCGGGCCTTTCCCAACACCATATATTTT. Translated, it gives CASSSTRAFPNTIYF.

The chain links TRBV29-1 to TRBJ1-1, with 9 bases that match TRBD1. Per germline, CDR1 SQVTM and CDR2 ANQGSEA. Trimming removed 6 bases from V and 1 base from J; junction bases left unmatched: 3. The CDR3 totals 13 residues. CDR3 loop: CSVAGQGNTEAFF. The CDR3 DNA reads TGCAGCGTCGCGGGACAGGGGAACACTGAAGCTTTCTTT.

The chain joins TRBV5-4 to TRBJ2-1, with D perhaps matching TRBD2 (7 bases). Trimming removed 5 bases from V and 8 bases from J, with 20 bases in between. Germline V gene data show CDR1 as SGHNT and CDR2 as YYREEE (reference sequence). This CDR3 region has 15 residues. The CDR3 here is CASSFVGGPADEQFF. CDR3 bases: TGTGCCAGCAGTTTCGTGGGGGGGCCGGCGGATGAGCAGTTCTTC.

This chain uses TRBV15 with TRBJ1-5; 8 positions agree with TRBD1. The length of the CDR3 is 15 residues. J gave up 6 bases and V 5 bases, and 9 bases lay outside the gene matches. Looked up from germline, CDR1 is LNHNV and CDR2 is YYDKDF (reference sequence). The CDR3 here is CATSALTGAGQPQHF. As DNA, the CDR3 is TGTGCCACCAGCGCCTTGACAGGGGCGGGTCAGCCCCAGCATTTT. Full variable domain (rest looked up from reference TRBV15 and TRBJ1-5): DAMVIQNPRYQVTQFGKPVTLSCSQTLNHNVMYWYQQKSSQAPKLLFHYYDKDFNNEADTPDNFQSRRPNTSFCFLDIRSPGLGDTAMYLCATSALTGAGQPQHFGDGTRLSIL.

The J gene is TRBJ2-2, the V gene TRBV5-4; TRBD1 or TRBD2 may be the D gene (5 bases each). V dropped 0 bases and J dropped 1 base, with 7 bases sitting between them. CDR3 length: 15 residues. Germline V gene lookup returns CDR1 SGHNT and CDR2 YYREEE (reference sequence). CDR3 amino acids: CASSLGGGNTGELFF. Here the CDR3 DNA reads TGTGCCAGCAGCTTGGGTGGGGGGAACACCGGGGAGCTGTTTTTT. Variable domain in full (rest from reference TRBV5-4 and TRBJ2-2): ETGVTQSPTHLIKTRGQQVTLRCSSQSGHNTVSWYQQALGQGPQFIFQYYREEENGRGNFPPRFSGLQFPNYSSELNVNALELDDSALYLCASSLGGGNTGELFFGEGSRLTVL.

The CDR3 sequence is CASSYGQGGTTEAFF. The CDR3 nucleotides read TGTGCCAGCAGTTACGGACAGGGAGGGACCACTGAAGCTTTCTTT. This sequence joins TRBV6-6 and TRBJ1-1; TRBD1 aligns across 8 bases. V trimming: 2 bases; J trimming: 4 bases; junction bases outside the gene matches: 6. This CDR3 comprises 15 residues. The germline gives CDR1 MNHNY, CDR2 SVGAGI (reference sequence).

This clone has only a few counts. The chain couples TRBV12-5 to TRBJ1-3; D gene unclear. In germline, CDR1 is LGHNT, CDR2 FRNRAP. V dropped 4 bases and J dropped 4 bases, with 11 bases sitting between them. The CDR3 consists of 14 residues. The CDR3 loop reads CASGWEGFGNTIYF. CDR3 bases: TGTGCTAGTGGTTGGGAAGGGTTCGGAAACACCATATATTTT.

This chain connects TRBV6-1 to TRBJ2-5, with D uncertain. The CDR3 is 18 residues long. V lost 1 base and J 5 bases, leaving 23 bases between the germline ends. Germline V lookup: CDR1 MNHNS, CDR2 SASEGT. The CDR3 reads CASSEVRVGLTERETQYF. The DNA of the CDR3 is TGTGCCAGCAGTGAAGTGAGAGTGGGTCTTACCGAAAGGGAGACCCAGTACTTC.

The CDR3 here is CASSTNTGELFF. CDR3 bases: TGTGCCAGTAGTACCAACACCGGGGAGCTGTTTTTT. This chain uses TRBV19 with TRBJ2-2, with D hard to call. CDR1 is LNHDA, CDR2 SQIVND, per germline (reference sequence). The CDR3 spans 12 residues. The V end was cut by 4 bases, the J end by 2 bases, with 2 bases between.

The chain has TRBV10-3 and TRBJ2-7; 9 bases align to TRBD1. Germline V gives CDR1 ENHRY, CDR2 SYGVKD. The ends lost 1 base at V and 5 bases at J; junction bases unmatched: 6. The CDR3 is 15 amino acids. CDR3 sequence reads: CAISELDRGSDEQYF. The CDR3 coding sequence is TGTGCCATCAGTGAGTTAGACAGGGGGTCCGACGAGCAGTACTTC.

The genes are TRBV4-3 and TRBJ2-6; no clear D gene. Germline V lookup: CDR1 LGHNA, CDR2 YSLEER. The CDR3 has 16 amino acids. Trimming took off 1 base at V and 1 base at J, with 8 bases between the two ends. The CDR3 region is CASSQGRSSGANVLTF. For the CDR3, the DNA is TGCGCCAGCAGCCAAGGTCGGAGTTCTGGGGCCAACGTCCTGACTTTC.

This clone was recorded only once. The chain carries TRBV29-1 and TRBJ2-5, with D uncertain. This CDR3 comprises 12 residues. Looked up from germline, CDR1 is SQVTM and CDR2 is ANQGSEA. With 4 bases removed from V and 3 bases from J, the gap between germline ends came to 9 bases. CDR3 in DNA: TGCAGCGTTGCCGACACTAAAGAGACCCAGTACTTC. Translating gives CSVADTKETQYF.

This rearrangement joins TRBV2 to TRBJ2-7; 10 bases match TRBD1. CDR1 and CDR2 from the germline V gene are SNHLY and FYNNEI. The CDR3 is 17 amino acids. V shed 7 bases, J shed 6 bases, and the junction held 18 bases outside the gene matches. Here the CDR3 reads CASNLPKVDRGRREQYF. CDR3 DNA: TGTGCCAGCAATTTGCCGAAGGTCGACAGGGGGCGGCGCGAGCAGTACTTC.

With respect to this clone: The same CDR3 can be traced to other DNA sequences in this sample. The V and J genes are TRBV6-1 and TRBJ2-3; 13 positions match TRBD2. After removal of 2 bases from V and 3 bases from J, the junction contained 2 bases not matched to a gene. This CDR3 contains 16 residues. Germline assignment: CDR1 MNHNS and CDR2 SASEGT. In DNA form, the CDR3 reads TGTGCCAGCAGTGAAACGACTAGCGGGGGGACAGATACGCAGTATTTT. This sequence encodes CASSETTSGGTDTQYF.

CDR3 in amino acids: CASRRPDGQETQYF. The DNA of the CDR3 is TGTGCCAGCAGGAGACCGGACGGCCAAGAGACCCAGTACTTC. V is TRBV6-5 and J is TRBJ2-5; no clear D gene. The germline V gene has CDR1 MNHEY and CDR2 SVGAGI. Trimming took off 6 bases at V and 1 base at J, with 12 bases between the two ends. This CDR3 is built from 14 residues.

J is TRBJ1-6 and V is TRBV7-8; D not resolved. CDR1 and CDR2 from the germline V gene are SGHVS and FQNEAQ. This CDR3 comprises 14 residues. Deletions cut 5 bases from V and 6 bases from J, with 11 bases between. CDR3 protein: CASSPSSTNSPLHF. The CDR3 DNA is TGTGCCAGCAGCCCCTCCTCCACTAATTCACCCCTCCACTTT.

Points on this clone: The same CDR3 also results from other DNA sequences found in this sample. The CDR3 DNA sequence: TGTGCCACAGGACAACTCATGAACACTGAAGCTTTCTTT. This codes for CATGQLMNTEAFF. The genes are TRBV10-3 and TRBJ1-1; tentatively, D is TRBD1 (5 bases). Germline V lookup: CDR1 ENHRY, CDR2 SYGVKD. There are 13 residues in the CDR3. V shed 10 bases and J shed 0 bases, with 12 bases lying between them.

J is TRBJ2-3 and V is TRBV18; tentative D call: TRBD2 (5 bases). Germline CDR1 and CDR2: KGHSH and LQKENI. V was pared by 1 base and J by 3 bases, with 17 bases between. This CDR3 has 17 amino acids. CDR3 nucleotide sequence: TGTGCCAGCTCACCACAAGGAGGACGCGGGTTTACAGATACGCAGTATTTT. Protein: CASSPQGGRGFTDTQYF.

The chain employs TRBV4-1 and TRBJ2-7; the D gene is possibly TRBD1 (5 bases). The CDR3 is 14 amino acids. CDR1 and CDR2 from the germline V gene are MGHRA and YSYEKL. V dropped 0 bases and J dropped 3 bases, with 9 bases sitting between them. This chain's CDR3 is CASSQEATVYEQYF. The CDR3 nucleotides read TGCGCCAGCAGCCAAGAGGCGACAGTCTACGAGCAGTACTTC.

In its sample, this clone was seen once. This chain uses TRBV6-1 with TRBJ1-2; weak D call: TRBD1 (5 bases). The germline V gene has CDR1 MNHNS and CDR2 SASEGT. CDR3 size: 12 residues. The V end lost 11 bases, the J end lost 2 bases, and 12 bases lay between the germline ends. This chain's CDR3 is CAGGDRNYGYTF. CDR3 bases: TGTGCCGGGGGTGACCGAAACTATGGCTACACCTTC.

The V call is TRBV30, the J call TRBJ1-2; possible D gene TRBD1, 5 bases. The V and J ends lost 5 bases and 6 bases respectively, with 19 bases between them. The CDR3 consists of 14 residues. Germline CDR1 and CDR2: GTSNPN and SVGIG (reference sequence). The CDR3 is CAWDLIRGLDGYTF. The CDR3 DNA reads as TGTGCCTGGGACCTCATAAGGGGTCTAGATGGCTACACCTTC.

This chain joins TRBV10-1 and TRBJ2-5, with D perhaps assigned TRBD1 or TRBD2 (5 bases each). V gave up 6 bases and J gave up 5 bases, with 13 bases separating them. The CDR3 has 13 amino acids. The germline CDR1 and CDR2 sequences are WNHNN and SYGVQD (reference sequence). CDR3 sequence: CASSGTQGETQYF. Here the CDR3 DNA reads TGCGCCAGCAGCGGGACCCAGGGTGAGACCCAGTACTTC.

The rearrangement joins TRBV6-5 to TRBJ1-2; TRBD1 agrees at 9 bases. The ends lost 5 bases at V and 9 bases at J; junction bases unmatched: 1. This CDR3 is built from 11 residues. The V gene's germline CDR1 is MNHEY and CDR2 SVGAGI. The DNA for the CDR3 is TGTGCCAGCAGTGGGACAGGGAGCTACACCTTC. This sequence encodes CASSGTGSYTF.

The genes are TRBV5-1 and TRBJ1-2; D gene unclear. V was shortened by 1 base and J by 0 bases, with 7 bases between the two germline ends. CDR1 is SGHRS and CDR2 is YFSETQ in the germline V gene. The CDR3 runs to 14 residues. The CDR3 protein is CASSLQAANYGYTF. As DNA, the CDR3 is TGCGCCAGCAGCTTGCAGGCAGCTAACTATGGCTACACCTTC. Based on the CDR3 plus reference TRBV5-1 and TRBJ1-2, the full variable domain is KAGVTQTPRYLIKTRGQQVTLSCSPISGHRSVSWYQQTPGQGLQFLFEYFSETQRNKGNFPGRFSGRQFSNSRSEMNVSTLELGDSALYLCASSLQAANYGYTFGSGTRLTVV.

This chain connects TRBV5-4 to TRBJ1-2; D gene uncertain. The V and J ends lost 4 bases and 6 bases respectively, with 19 bases between them. Germline CDR1 and CDR2: SGHNT and YYREEE (reference sequence). This CDR3 region has 15 residues. The CDR3 region is CASSPEDPSRDGYTF. The CDR3 DNA follows: TGTGCCAGCAGCCCCGAGGACCCCAGTAGAGATGGCTACACCTTC.

This chain joins TRBV6-5 and TRBJ2-1; 10 bases are shared with TRBD2. Germline V gene sequence: CDR1 MNHEY, CDR2 SVGAGI. V was pared by 1 base and J by 8 bases, with 5 bases of the junction left unmatched. The CDR3 sequence is 15 residues long. CDR3: CASSYFSGGADEQFF. In nucleotides, the CDR3 is TGTGCCAGCAGTTACTTCAGCGGGGGGGCAGATGAGCAGTTCTTC.